These 21 T cell receptor beta chains were sequenced from one sample in a study of blood T cells in healthy people across ages. The use of a sample-barcoded 5' primer and a J-beta primer mix characterized a second PCR of about 6 to 12 cycles. From the 5' RACE reads, TCRdb called clonotypes with MiXCR, one entry per CDR3 protein. The sample holds about 800,000 distinct CDR3 sequences, roughly 25% seen once. The sample was also linked to a second study, of T cells of mothers and their children.

Material: blood. The source is a boy younger than 18 in good health.

The chain links TRBV7-2 to TRBJ1-2, with TRBD1 identical over 8 bases. CDR1 and CDR2 from the germline V gene are SGHTA and FQGNSA. Trimming cost V 10 bases and J 3 bases; bases outside gene matches: 4. This CDR3 has 12 amino acids. The CDR3 sequence is CATSDRDYGYTF. CDR3 DNA: TGTGCCACCTCGGACAGGGACTATGGCTACACCTTC.

The chain has TRBV7-8 and TRBJ2-7; D ambiguous. V lost 1 base to trimming and J lost 1 base, with 14 bases between them. CDR3 length: 16 residues. Germline V lookup: CDR1 SGHVS, CDR2 FQNEAQ. CDR3 nucleotide sequence: TGTGCCAGCAGCTTAGTTGCGCCCAGCGTATCCTACGAGCAGTACTTC. Translated: CASSLVAPSVSYEQYF.

This chain links TRBV28 with TRBJ2-2; no firm D call. Trimming pared 5 bases from V and 5 bases from J, leaving 24 bases between. The CDR3 runs 18 residues. Germline V gene lookup returns CDR1 MDHEN and CDR2 SYDVKM. CDR3 in DNA: TGTGCCAGCAGTCTCCGAGAGGCGTGGTCCAAGAGGACCGGGGAGCTGTTTTTT. Amino acids: CASSLREAWSKRTGELFF.

The chain's CDR3 is CASGQYPSREGGFPNTGELFF. For the CDR3, the DNA is TGTGCTAGTGGACAATACCCGTCTCGGGAAGGTGGATTCCCGAACACCGGGGAGCTGTTTTTT. This chain uses TRBV12-5 with TRBJ2-2; tentatively, D is TRBD2 (5 bases). The CDR3 length is 21 residues. The germline CDR1 and CDR2 sequences are LGHNT and FRNRAP. V was shortened by 6 bases and J by 0 bases, with 29 bases between the two germline ends. The variable domain in full, completed from reference TRBV12-5 and TRBJ2-2, reads DARVTQTPRHKVTEMGQEVTMRCQPILGHNTVFWYRQTMMQGLELLAYFRNRAPLDDSGMPKDRFSAEMPDATLATLKIQPSEPRDSAVYFCASGQYPSREGGFPNTGELFFGEGSRLTVL.

In its sample, this clonotype was seen a few times. V usage is TRBV15 and J usage is TRBJ2-1, with TRBD1 matching over 7 bases. V lost 0 bases to trimming and J lost 0 bases; unmatched junction nucleotides: 8. The V gene's germline CDR1 is LNHNV and CDR2 YYDKDF (reference sequence). The CDR3 runs 18 residues. CDR3 DNA sequence: TGTGCCACCAGCAGAGATTCTGGGACAGCGAGCTCCTACAATGAGCAGTTCTTC. Translated, it gives CATSRDSGTASSYNEQFF.

This clonotype was detected a few times. The gene calls are TRBV24-1 and TRBJ2-1, with TRBD2 matching over 12 bases. With 3 bases clipped from V and 7 bases from J, the junction kept 6 bases outside the gene matches. Germline CDR1 is KGHDR and CDR2 is SFDVKD. The CDR3 loop spans 16 amino acids. The CDR3 bases are TGTGCCACCAGTGATCGTCTAGCGGGAGGGCCGAATGAGCAGTTCTTC. This encodes CATSDRLAGGPNEQFF.

There are a few counts of this clonotype. The chain links TRBV20-1 to TRBJ2-3; 11 positions agree with TRBD2. The length of the CDR3 is 19 residues. V lost 3 bases, J lost 2 bases, and 16 bases stayed unmatched. Germline CDR1 reads DFQATT; CDR2 reads SNEGSKA (reference sequence). The CDR3 nucleotides read TGCAGTGCTAGTCCATCCGATTTACTAGCGGGGGACACCACAGATACGCAGTATTTT. Its translation is CSASPSDLLAGDTTDTQYF.

This clonotype appeared a few times. In DNA, the CDR3 is TGTGCCAGCAGGGGGGACGGTGACTACGAGCAGTACTTC. Protein: CASRGDGDYEQYF. This chain connects TRBV6-1 to TRBJ2-5; D could derive from TRBD1 or TRBD2 (5 bases each). TRBJ2-7 explains the end of the DNA better; the J call may be wrong. The CDR3 covers 13 residues. Germline V lookup: CDR1 MNHNS, CDR2 SASEGT.

This chain links TRBV9 with TRBJ2-5, with D possibly matching TRBD1 (6 bases). The J call may be mistaken, given a closer DNA end match to TRBJ2-7. This CDR3 contains 14 residues. Germline CDR1 reads SGDLS; CDR2 reads YYNGEE. The CDR3 here is CASSVGAGLYEQYF. The CDR3 DNA follows: TGTGCCAGCAGCGTGGGGGCCGGTCTCTACGAGCAGTACTTC.

A note on this clonotype: Relative to the germline gene, one junction end is altered; a read error may explain this. The genes are TRBV7-3 and TRBJ2-2; no reliable D call. CDR1 and CDR2 from the germline V gene are SGHTA and FQGTGA. The CDR3 sequence is 14 residues long. The CDR3 here is CASSVTTFAGELFF. The CDR3 bases are TGTGCCAGCAGCGTAACTACGTTTGCCGGGGAGCTGTTTTTT.

This clonotype came up a few times. The chain has TRBV7-2 and TRBJ2-1; D is uncertain. The J call may be mistaken, given a closer DNA end match to TRBJ2-5. Germline V gives CDR1 SGHTA, CDR2 FQGNSA. CDR3 length: 13 amino acids. CDR3 loop: CASSILPGETQYF. DNA for the CDR3: TGTGCCAGCAGCATACTACCAGGAGAGACCCAGTACTTC.

As to this clonotype: A much larger clone is a single base away; this may be a read error. The J gene is TRBJ2-3, the V gene TRBV10-3; D may be TRBD1 (6 bases). The CDR3 spans 15 residues. Germline V gene sequence: CDR1 ENHRY, CDR2 SYGVKD. The V end lost 3 bases, the J end lost 1 base, and 11 bases lay between the germline ends. CDR3: CAISDWAGGTDTQYF. CDR3 DNA: TGTGCCATCAGTGACTGGGCAGGGGGCACAGATACGCAGTATTTT.

This clonotype was counted between two and nine times. The V gene is TRBV13, the J gene TRBJ2-1, with D possibly TRBD2 on 5 matching bases. Germline V gives CDR1 PRHDT, CDR2 FYEKMQ (reference sequence). CDR3 length: 15 residues. CDR3 loop: CVSSFGETSYNEQFF. In nucleotides, the CDR3 is TGTGTTAGCAGCTTCGGGGAGACCTCCTACAATGAGCAGTTCTTC.

This clonotype was seen many times. The rearrangement uses TRBV11-2 and TRBJ1-2, with D possibly matching TRBD1 (5 bases). V was trimmed by 2 bases and J by 5 bases, leaving 12 bases between them. Germline V gene lookup returns CDR1 SGHAT and CDR2 FQNNGV. The length of the CDR3 is 14 residues. CDR3 DNA: TGTGCCAGCAGCTTACTGGGGGGGAGTTATGGCTACACCTTC. As protein: CASSLLGGSYGYTF.

J is TRBJ1-1 and V is TRBV6-2 or TRBV6-3; D call uncertain. The ends were cut back, 2 bases at V and 6 bases at J, with 13 bases in the middle. The CDR3 extends over 14 amino acids. Germline CDR1 reads MNHEY; CDR2 reads SVGEGT. CDR3 in amino acids: CASSYVLEQSEAFF. The DNA for the CDR3 is TGTGCCAGCAGTTACGTTCTCGAGCAGTCTGAAGCTTTCTTT.

The rearrangement links TRBV2 to TRBJ1-2; no clear D gene. The CDR3 extends over 14 amino acids. V was trimmed by 1 base and J by 4 bases, leaving 10 bases between them. Germline CDR1 reads SNHLY; CDR2 reads FYNNEI. The CDR3 DNA reads TGTGCCAGCAGTGAAGGCTGGCTCTCCTATGGCTACACCTTC. It is translated as CASSEGWLSYGYTF.

This clonotype was counted between two and nine times. The chain couples TRBV28 to TRBJ2-1, with D hard to call. Near its end, the DNA agrees better with TRBJ2-7, so the J call may be wrong. The V gene's germline CDR1 is MDHEN and CDR2 SYDVKM. This CDR3 region has 11 residues. Here the CDR3 reads CASRQDYEQYF. DNA for the CDR3: TGTGCCAGCAGGCAGGATTACGAGCAGTACTTC.

The CDR3, as DNA: TGTGCCAGCAGTCCCCTAGCGGGAGAGATCGAAAACATTCAGTACTTC. It specifies CASSPLAGEIENIQYF. This chain joins TRBV28 and TRBJ2-4; 10 positions match TRBD2. The CDR3 runs 16 residues. The V segment lost 5 bases and the J segment 5 bases; nucleotides outside the gene matches: 9. The germline V gene encodes CDR1 MDHEN and CDR2 SYDVKM.

This clonotype was seen a handful of times. The CDR3 region is CASSLEGHSSYEQYF. The CDR3 nucleotides are TGTGCCAGCAGTTTAGAGGGACACTCGTCCTACGAGCAGTACTTC. The rearrangement uses TRBV27 and TRBJ2-7, with D tentatively TRBD1 (6 bases). CDR1 is MNHEY and CDR2 is SMNVEV in the germline V gene (reference sequence). V was trimmed by 2 bases and J by 1 base, leaving 12 bases between them. The CDR3 totals 15 residues.

The chain recombines TRBV27 with TRBJ1-6; D unresolved. Trimming left V 5 bases short and J 6 bases short, with 20 bases between. Germline CDR1 reads MNHEY; CDR2 reads SMNVEV (reference sequence). This CDR3 spans 17 amino acids. The CDR3 protein is CASSPDRWASTNSPLHF. The DNA of the CDR3 is TGTGCCAGCAGTCCCGACCGCTGGGCCAGCACTAATTCACCCCTCCACTTT.

The gene calls are TRBV29-1 and TRBJ1-2; D uncertain. V dropped 6 bases and J dropped 4 bases, with 9 bases sitting between them. CDR1 and CDR2 (germline): SQVTM, ANQGSEA. There are 11 residues in the CDR3. The CDR3 coding sequence is TGCAGCGTCGAGCAGACCTATGGCTACACCTTC. Amino acid sequence: CSVEQTYGYTF.